The sequence of this TCR beta chain was determined in a study of T cell repertoires in cytomegalovirus infection. This clonotype was seen more than once but under ten times. The antigen is unknown. TCRdb fed the reads into MiXCR, producing one record per CDR3 protein. The sample lists roughly 990,000 distinct CDR3 sequences; roughly 31% were seen once. CDR1 and CDR2 from the germline V gene are SGHVS and FNYEAQ. V was cut by 5 bases and J by 0 bases, with 19 bases left in between. The CDR3 runs 17 residues. Regarding the study as a whole: Ex vivo, HLA-C-restricted CMV-specific TCR beta clonotypes prevailed over the rest of the response. Individuals carrying CMV plus the relevant HLA were identified by cumulative frequency of public TCR beta families.

The receptor was isolated from a human donor in good health (CMV status not recorded). Some clones in this sample may be carry-over from other donors' samples. The source material was cultured CD8+ T cells from PBMCs, sampled from culture after CMV antigen stimulation. The chain combines TRBV7-6 with TRBJ2-5; no clear D. CDR3 protein: CASSRSDLTRYQETQYF. CDR3 DNA sequence: TGTGCCAGCAGCCGCTCAGATCTGACACGATACCAAGAGACCCAGTACTTC.